This record covers a single TCR beta chain. TCRdb independently ran MiXCR on the 5' RACE reads; one entry per CDR3 protein. The table has about 630,000 distinct CDR3 sequences, 9% to 15% seen once. The data belong to a study of T cells after yellow fever vaccination. CDR1 is SGHTA and CDR2 is FQGNSA in the germline V gene. CDR3 size: 14 residues. The V gene lost 2 bases and the J gene lost 4 bases, with 11 bases spanning the gap. The chain recombines TRBV7-2 with TRBJ2-5; D gene uncertain. The receptor comes from a man aged 30 to 39 who received the YFV17D yellow fever vaccine. The source was PBMCs, collected on the day of the yellow fever booster vaccination. CDR3 region: CASSLSRSGETQYF. The CDR3 DNA reads as TGTGCCAGCAGCTTATCTAGATCGGGAGAGACCCAGTACTTC.